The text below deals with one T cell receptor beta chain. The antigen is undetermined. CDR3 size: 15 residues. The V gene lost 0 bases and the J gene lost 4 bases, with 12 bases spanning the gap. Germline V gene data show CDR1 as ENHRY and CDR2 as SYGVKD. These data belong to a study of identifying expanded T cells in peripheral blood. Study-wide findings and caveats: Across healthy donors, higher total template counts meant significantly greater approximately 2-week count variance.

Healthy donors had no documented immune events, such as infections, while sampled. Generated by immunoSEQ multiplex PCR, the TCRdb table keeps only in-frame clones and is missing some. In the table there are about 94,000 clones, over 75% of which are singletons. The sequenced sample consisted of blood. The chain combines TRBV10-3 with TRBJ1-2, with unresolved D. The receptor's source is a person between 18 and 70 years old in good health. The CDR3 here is CAISESSEGVYGYTF. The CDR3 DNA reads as TGTGCCATCAGTGAGTCTAGTGAGGGAGTCTATGGCTACACCTTC.